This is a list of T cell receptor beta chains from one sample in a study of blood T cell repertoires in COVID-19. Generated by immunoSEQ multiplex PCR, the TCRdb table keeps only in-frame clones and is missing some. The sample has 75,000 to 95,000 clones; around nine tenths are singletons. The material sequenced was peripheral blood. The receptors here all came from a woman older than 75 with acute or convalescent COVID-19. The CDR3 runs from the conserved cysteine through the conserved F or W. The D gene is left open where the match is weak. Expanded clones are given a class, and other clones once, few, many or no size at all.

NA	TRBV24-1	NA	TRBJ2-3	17	TGTGCCACCAGTGATTCCAGGTGGGGGGGGGCAAGAGATACGCAGTATTTT	CATSDSRWGGARDTQYF
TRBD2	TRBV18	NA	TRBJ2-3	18	TGTGCCAGCTCACTTACACCGGGACTAGCGGGAGAGGTAGATACGCAGTATTTT	CASSLTPGLAGEVDTQYF
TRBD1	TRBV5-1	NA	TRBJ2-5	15	TGCGCCAGCAGCCTTGGGACAGCTCTTGGAGAGACCCAGTACTTC	CASSLGTALGETQYF
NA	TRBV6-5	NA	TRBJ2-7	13	TGTGCCAGCAGTTACGGCGCAGGGGGGGAGCAGTACTTC	CASSYGAGGEQYF
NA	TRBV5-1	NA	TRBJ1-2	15	TGCGCCAGCAGCTTGGACACTAATCCTAACTATGGCTACACCTTC	CASSLDTNPNYGYTF
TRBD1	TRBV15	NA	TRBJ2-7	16	TGTGCCACCAGCAGGGACAGGGGCCCAGGGTCCTACGAGCAGTACTTC	CATSRDRGPGSYEQYF
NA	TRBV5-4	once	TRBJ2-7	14	TGTGCCAGCAGCTTGGGCCGGATTTACGGGGAGCAGTACTTC	CASSLGRIYGEQYF
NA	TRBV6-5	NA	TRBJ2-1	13	TGTGCCAGCAGTCGACAGGACTACAATGAGCAGTTCTTC	CASSRQDYNEQFF
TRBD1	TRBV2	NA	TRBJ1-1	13	TGTGCCAGCAAGACAGGGGGTGGCACTGAAGCTTTCTTT	CASKTGGGTEAFF
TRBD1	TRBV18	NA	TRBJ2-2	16	TGTGCCAGCTCACCCCGAGGGACAGGGGGCACCGGGGAGCTGTTTTTT	CASSPRGTGGTGELFF
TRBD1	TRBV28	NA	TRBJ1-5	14	TGTGCCAGCAGCTCGCAGGGGGCGCGACAGCCCCAGCATTTT	CASSSQGARQPQHF
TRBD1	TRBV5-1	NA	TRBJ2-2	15	TGCGCCAGCAGCCAAAGGACAGGGAACACCGGGGAGCTGTTTTTT	CASSQRTGNTGELFF
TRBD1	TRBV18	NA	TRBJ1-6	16	TGTGCCAGCTCACCACCCGGACAGGGGATTTGGTCACCCCTCCACTTT	CASSPPGQGIWSPLHF
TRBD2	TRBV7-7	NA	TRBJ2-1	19	TGTGCTAGCAGCTTAAGCAGGACTAGCGGGAGAAGCTCCTACAATGAGCAGTTCTTC	CASSLSRTSGRSSYNEQFF
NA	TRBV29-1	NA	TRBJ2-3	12	TGCAGCGGTTTATCGGGAACAGATACGCAGTATTTT	CSGLSGTDTQYF
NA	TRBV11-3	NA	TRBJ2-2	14	TGTGCCAGCAGCTTTAGTGGGCACACCGGGGAGCTGTTTTTT	CASSFSGHTGELFF
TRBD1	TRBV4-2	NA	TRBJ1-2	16	TGTGCCAGCAGCCAACCCGCCGGGACAGGAAACTATGGCTACACCTTC	CASSQPAGTGNYGYTF
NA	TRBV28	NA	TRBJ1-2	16	TGTGCCAGCAGGCATACCCTCCGGGACACTAACTATGGCTACACCTTC	CASRHTLRDTNYGYTF
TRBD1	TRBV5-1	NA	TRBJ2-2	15	TGCGCCAGCAGCTTCCGACAGGGCAACACCGGGGAGCTGTTTTTT	CASSFRQGNTGELFF
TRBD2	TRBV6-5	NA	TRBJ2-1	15	TGTGCCAGCAGCCCCTTTACGGGGGGAGTTAATGAGCAGTTCTTC	CASSPFTGGVNEQFF
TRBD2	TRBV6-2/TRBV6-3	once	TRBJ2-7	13	TGTGCCAGCAGTGGGACTATCACCTACGAGCAGTACTTC	CASSGTITYEQYF
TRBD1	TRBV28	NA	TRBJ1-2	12	TGTGCCATAAACAGGGGTGGTTATGGCTACACCTTC	CAINRGGYGYTF
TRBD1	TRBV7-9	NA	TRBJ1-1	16	TGTGCCAGCAGCTTAGGGTTCGACAGGGCGAACACTGAAGCTTTCTTT	CASSLGFDRANTEAFF
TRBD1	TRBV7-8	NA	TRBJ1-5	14	TGTGCCAGCAGCCCGACAGGGACCGGTCAGCCCCAGCATTTT	CASSPTGTGQPQHF
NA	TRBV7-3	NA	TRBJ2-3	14	TGTGCCAGCAGCACCGGGACTGCCACAGATACGCAGTATTTT	CASSTGTATDTQYF
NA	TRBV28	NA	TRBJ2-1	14	TGTGCCAGCAGTTTACGTAGCTCCTACAATGAGCAGTTCTTC	CASSLRSSYNEQFF
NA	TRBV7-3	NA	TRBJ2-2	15	TGTGCCAGCAGCTTAAGAGGGGGTAACACCGGGGAGCTGTTTTTT	CASSLRGGNTGELFF
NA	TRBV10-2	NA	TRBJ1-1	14	TGCGCCAGCAGTGAAACAGGGCGCCGCACTGAAGCTTTCTTT	CASSETGRRTEAFF
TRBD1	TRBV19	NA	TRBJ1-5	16	TGTGCCAGTAATTTTCTGGGAGGACAGGGCAATCAGCCCCAGCATTTT	CASNFLGGQGNQPQHF
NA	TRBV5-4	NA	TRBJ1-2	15	TGTGCCAGCAGCTATTCACCGATAGCTAACTATGGCTACACCTTC	CASSYSPIANYGYTF
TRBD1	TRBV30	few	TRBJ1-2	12	TGTGCTACCAACACAGGGGAACATGGCTACACCTTC	CATNTGEHGYTF
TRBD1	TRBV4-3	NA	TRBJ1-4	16	TGCGCCAGCAGCCTCGGCGGTACAGGGGAGCATGAAAAACTGTTTTTT	CASSLGGTGEHEKLFF
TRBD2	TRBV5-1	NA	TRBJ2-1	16	TGCGCCAGCAGCTGGGGACTAGCGGGGGGGCCTAATGAGCAGTTCTTC	CASSWGLAGGPNEQFF
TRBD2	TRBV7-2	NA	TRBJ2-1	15	TGTGCCAGCAGCCTGACTAGCGGCCCCTACAATGAGCAGTTCTTC	CASSLTSGPYNEQFF
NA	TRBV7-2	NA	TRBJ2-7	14	TGTGCCAGCAGCTTAGGCCCAGGGATCCACGAGCAGTACTTC	CASSLGPGIHEQYF
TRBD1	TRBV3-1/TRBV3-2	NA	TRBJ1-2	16	TGTGCCAGCAGCCAAAGAGGGGACAGAGCTAACTATGGCTACACCTTC	CASSQRGDRANYGYTF
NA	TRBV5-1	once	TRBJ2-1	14	TGCGCCAGCAGCCGGGGACAAGCCTACAATGAGCAGTTCTTC	CASSRGQAYNEQFF
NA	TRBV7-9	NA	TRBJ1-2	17	TGTGCCAGCAGCCGCAACGATTGGAGTGCCGAGAGCTATGGCTACACCTTC	CASSRNDWSAESYGYTF
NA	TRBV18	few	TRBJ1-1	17	TGTGCCAGCTCCGCGGTCGGGGGGGATCTTGTCAACACTGAAGCTTTCTTT	CASSAVGGDLVNTEAFF
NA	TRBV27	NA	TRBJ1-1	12	TGTGCCAGCAGTTTACGGGGAGGGGCGGCTTTCTTT	CASSLRGGAAFF
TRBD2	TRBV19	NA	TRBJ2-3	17	TGTGCCAGTAGTATCGCCGCTAGCGGGGGCCACACAGATACGCAGTATTTT	CASSIAASGGHTDTQYF
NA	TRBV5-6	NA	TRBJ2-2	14	TGTGCCAGCAGCTTCCAGGTTGGGACCGGGGAGCTGTTTTTT	CASSFQVGTGELFF
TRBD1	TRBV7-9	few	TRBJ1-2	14	TGTGCCAGCAGCTTCGGGACAGGGGGCCGCGGCTACACCTTC	CASSFGTGGRGYTF